This T cell receptor (beta chain) is drawn from a study of naive and memory T cell subsets. Overall study findings and caveats: Each distinct alpha or beta sequence counts as one clonotype. Over 85% of naive TCR sequences appeared only once, unlike memory subsets. Activation and differentiation may alter RNA-based TCR counts.

Cells stained for CD3, CD4, CD8, CD45RA and CD27 were sorted into four subsets. The beta constant-region primer was an equimolar mix of two oligonucleotides covering TRBC1 and TRBC2. Four rounds of PCR amplified the ligated cDNA using nested alpha and beta constant-region primers plus SP2. Via MiXCR, TCRdb re-called the UMI-ligation and nested PCR reads, giving one row per CDR3 protein. Here the sample spans 85,000 or so distinct CDR3 sequences, 9% to 9.5% being singletons. The CDR3 sequence is 13 residues long. After removal of 8 bases from V and 3 bases from J, the junction contained 5 bases not matched to a gene. Per the germline V gene, CDR1 is PRHDT and CDR2 is FYEKMQ (reference sequence). On this clonotype: The antigen remains undetermined.

The clonotype comes from a human donor in good health. What was sequenced was naive CD8+ T cells from blood. This rearrangement joins TRBV13 to TRBJ2-5, with TRBD2 matching over 8 bases. The CDR3 loop reads CASAPAGEETQYF. Here the CDR3 DNA reads TGTGCCAGCGCGCCAGCGGGAGAAGAGACCCAGTACTTC.